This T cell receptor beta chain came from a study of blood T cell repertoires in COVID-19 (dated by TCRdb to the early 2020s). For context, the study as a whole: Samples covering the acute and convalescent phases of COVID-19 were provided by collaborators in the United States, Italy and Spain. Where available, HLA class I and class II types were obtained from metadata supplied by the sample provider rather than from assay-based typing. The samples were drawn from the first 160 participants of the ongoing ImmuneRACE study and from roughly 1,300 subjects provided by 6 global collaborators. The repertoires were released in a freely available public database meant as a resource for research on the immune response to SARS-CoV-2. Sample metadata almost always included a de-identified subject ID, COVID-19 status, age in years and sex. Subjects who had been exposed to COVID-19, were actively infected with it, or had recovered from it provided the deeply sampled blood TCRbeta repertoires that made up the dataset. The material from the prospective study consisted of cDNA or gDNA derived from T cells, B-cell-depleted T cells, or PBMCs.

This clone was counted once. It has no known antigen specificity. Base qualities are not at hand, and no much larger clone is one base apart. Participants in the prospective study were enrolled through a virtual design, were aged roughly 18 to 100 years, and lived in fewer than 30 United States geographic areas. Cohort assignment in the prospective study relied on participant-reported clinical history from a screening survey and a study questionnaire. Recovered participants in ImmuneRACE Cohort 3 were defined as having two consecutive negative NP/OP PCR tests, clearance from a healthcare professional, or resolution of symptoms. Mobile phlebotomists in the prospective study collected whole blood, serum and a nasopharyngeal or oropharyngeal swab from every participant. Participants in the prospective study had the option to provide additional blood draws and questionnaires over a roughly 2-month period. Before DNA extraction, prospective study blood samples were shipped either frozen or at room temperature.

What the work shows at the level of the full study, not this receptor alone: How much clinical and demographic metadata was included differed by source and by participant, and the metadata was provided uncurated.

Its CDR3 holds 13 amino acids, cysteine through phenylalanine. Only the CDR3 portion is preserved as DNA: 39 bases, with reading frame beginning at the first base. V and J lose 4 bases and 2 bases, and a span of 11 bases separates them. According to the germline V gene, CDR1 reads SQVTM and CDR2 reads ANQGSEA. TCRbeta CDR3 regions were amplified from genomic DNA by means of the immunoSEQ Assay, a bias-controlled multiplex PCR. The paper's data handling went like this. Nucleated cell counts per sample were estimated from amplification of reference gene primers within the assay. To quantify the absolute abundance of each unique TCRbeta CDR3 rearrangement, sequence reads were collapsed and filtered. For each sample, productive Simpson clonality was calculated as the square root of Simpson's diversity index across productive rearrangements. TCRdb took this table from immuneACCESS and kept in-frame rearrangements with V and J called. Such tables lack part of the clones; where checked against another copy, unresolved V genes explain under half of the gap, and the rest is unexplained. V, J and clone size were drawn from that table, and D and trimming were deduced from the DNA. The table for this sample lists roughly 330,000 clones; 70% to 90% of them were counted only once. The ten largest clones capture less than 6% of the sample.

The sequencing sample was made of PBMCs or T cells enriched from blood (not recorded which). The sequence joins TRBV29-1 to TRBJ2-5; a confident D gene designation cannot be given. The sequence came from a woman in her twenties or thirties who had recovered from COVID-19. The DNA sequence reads TGCAGCGTTGTTCCCGCCCAGCAAGAGACCCAGTACTTC. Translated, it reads CSVVPAQQETQYF.